This is a list of T cell receptor beta chains from one sample in a study of blood T cell repertoires in COVID-19. Sequenced by immunoSEQ multiplex PCR; TCRdb stores in-frame clones only, minus some. The sample contains under 150,000 clones, over 60% of which appear only once. Sequenced: PBMCs or T cells enriched from blood (not recorded which). These receptors were taken from a woman in her fifties or sixties who had recovered from COVID-19. Each CDR3 is given with its conserved first and last residue. Each record gives: J gene, clone size, D gene, V gene, CDR3 protein, CDR3 DNA. A D gene is named only where the DNA matches it firmly. A clone size is listed for some rows: how often the clone was seen (once, few, many), or a class if it is expanded.

TRBJ2-7 NA NA TRBV28 CASSLSSQGSVWSYEQYF TGTGCCAGCAGTTTAAGTAGCCAGGGTTCTGTTTGGTCCTACGAGCAGTACTTC
TRBJ2-3 NA NA TRBV10-1 CASSEGRGGTDTQYF TGCGCCAGCAGTGAAGGCCGCGGGGGCACAGATACGCAGTATTTT
TRBJ2-6 NA TRBD2 TRBV5-5 CASSLELAGRSGANVLTF TGTGCCAGCAGCCTCGAACTAGCGGGTAGATCTGGGGCCAACGTCCTGACTTTC
TRBJ1-1 NA TRBD1 TRBV3-1/TRBV3-2 CASSWTGGNTEAFF TGTGCCAGCAGTTGGACAGGGGGCAACACTGAAGCTTTCTTT
TRBJ1-2 NA TRBD1 TRBV27 CASSPLTGTGLNYGYTF TGTGCCAGCAGTCCCCTAACCGGGACAGGCCTTAACTATGGCTACACCTTC
TRBJ1-5 NA NA TRBV9 CASSVGAQGNQPQHF TGTGCCAGCAGCGTAGGGGCCCAGGGGAATCAGCCCCAGCATTTT
TRBJ2-1 NA TRBD2 TRBV6-5 CASSPAGAFYNEQFF TGTGCCAGCAGTCCAGCGGGAGCCTTTTACAATGAGCAGTTCTTC
TRBJ1-1 NA NA TRBV11-3 CASSHRGIGGLNTEAFF TGTGCCAGCAGCCACCGGGGAATCGGAGGATTGAACACTGAAGCTTTCTTT
TRBJ2-7 NA NA TRBV19 CASSFPTGGEQYF TGTGCCAGTAGTTTCCCGACAGGCGGCGAGCAGTACTTC
TRBJ1-1 once TRBD1 TRBV10-2 CASSGWGQGAAEAFF TGCGCCAGCAGTGGATGGGGACAGGGGGCGGCAGAAGCTTTCTTT
TRBJ2-7 NA NA TRBV2 CASSAQGGEYF TGTGCCAGCAGCGCACAGGGTGGGGAATACTTC
TRBJ1-1 NA TRBD1 TRBV6-5 CASKQGGRDTEAFF TGTGCCAGCAAACAGGGGGGTCGGGACACTGAAGCTTTCTTT
TRBJ2-1 NA TRBD2 TRBV4-1 CASSPGLAVSSYNEQFF TGCGCCAGCAGCCCCGGACTAGCGGTGAGCTCCTACAATGAGCAGTTCTTC
TRBJ1-5 NA NA TRBV18 CASARERGYQPQHF TGTGCCAGCGCCCGGGAAAGGGGGTATCAGCCCCAGCATTTT
TRBJ2-1 NA TRBD1 TRBV19 CASSTPGTGYRTVEQFF TGTGCCAGTAGTACTCCCGGGACAGGGTACCGAACCGTTGAGCAGTTCTTC
TRBJ2-7 NA TRBD1 TRBV10-3 CAVSQGAYEQYF TGTGCCGTTTCACAGGGGGCCTACGAGCAGTACTTC
TRBJ2-7 NA NA TRBV5-5 CASSFTGEEQYF TGTGCCAGCAGCTTTACAGGAGAAGAGCAGTACTTC
TRBJ2-5 NA NA TRBV7-8 CASSSRLVTETQYF TGTGCCAGCAGCTCCCGACTAGTGACAGAGACCCAGTACTTC
TRBJ1-5 NA NA TRBV27 CASRGHLSNQPQHF TGTGCCAGCCGAGGACACCTAAGCAATCAGCCCCAGCATTTT
TRBJ1-1 NA NA TRBV11-2 CASTPGWGLGHTEAFF TGTGCCAGCACCCCGGGGTGGGGGCTAGGACACACTGAAGCTTTCTTT
TRBJ1-1 medium-sized NA TRBV6-5 CASRAGRGTEAFF TGTGCCAGCAGGGCAGGACGGGGGACTGAAGCTTTCTTT
TRBJ1-2 NA NA TRBV28 CASSSPTVSNYGYTF TGTGCCAGCAGTTCGCCGACAGTCTCTAACTATGGCTACACCTTC
TRBJ1-2 few NA TRBV7-3 CASSRGANYGYTF TGTGCCAGCAGCCGGGGGGCTAACTATGGCTACACCTTC
TRBJ1-4 NA NA TRBV7-5 CARSLGWDRGLKLFF TGTGCCAGAAGTCTAGGGTGGGACAGGGGGCTTAAACTGTTTTTT
TRBJ1-2 once TRBD1 TRBV11-2 CASSLARDRGPTNYGYTF TGTGCCAGCAGCTTGGCCCGGGACAGGGGGCCAACTAACTATGGCTACACCTTC
TRBJ1-2 once NA TRBV7-9 CASSLGQKDGYTF TGTGCCAGCAGCTTAGGACAGAAAGATGGCTACACCTTC
TRBJ2-7 NA TRBD1 TRBV5-1 CASSSGQGGREQYF TGCGCCAGCAGCTCCGGACAGGGGGGGAGGGAGCAGTACTTC
TRBJ2-6 once TRBD1 TRBV7-3 CASSLSGQGPGANVLTF TGTGCCAGCAGCTTATCGGGACAGGGACCTGGGGCCAACGTCCTGACTTTC
TRBJ2-3 NA NA TRBV11-3 CASSLVSGTDTQYF TGTGCCAGCAGCTTAGTTAGCGGCACAGATACGCAGTATTTT
TRBJ1-1 NA NA TRBV5-8 CASSFGQLNTEAFF TGTGCCAGCAGCTTCGGACAGCTGAACACTGAAGCTTTCTTT
TRBJ2-1 NA TRBD2 TRBV2 CASSEAAGSSYNEQFF TGTGCCAGCAGTGAGGCAGCGGGGAGCTCCTACAATGAGCAGTTCTTC
TRBJ2-4 NA TRBD2 TRBV5-1 CASSLAWGTSGSWVKNIQYF TGCGCCAGCAGCTTGGCCTGGGGGACTAGCGGGAGTTGGGTCAAAAACATTCAGTACTTC
TRBJ1-2 NA NA TRBV28 CASLFTGGRRGYGYTF TGTGCCTCCCTGTTTACGGGGGGGCGCCGGGGCTATGGCTACACCTTC
TRBJ1-5 NA NA TRBV21-1 CASSKFRTTLYQPQHF TGTGCCAGCAGCAAATTCAGGACAACGCTCTATCAGCCCCAGCATTTT
TRBJ2-1 NA NA TRBV9 CASSVALGSLGSYNEQFF TGTGCCAGCAGCGTAGCTCTGGGCAGCCTTGGCTCCTACAATGAGCAGTTCTTC
TRBJ2-7 many TRBD1 TRBV4-1 CATTLKGQGIYEQYF TGCGCCACCACGCTGAAGGGACAGGGTATTTACGAGCAGTACTTC
TRBJ1-5 NA NA TRBV28 CASSFVGAIRNQPQHF TGTGCCAGCAGTTTCGTGGGGGCCATAAGGAATCAGCCCCAGCATTTT
TRBJ1-2 once NA TRBV29-1 CSVESGQDGYTF TGCAGCGTTGAGTCTGGTCAGGATGGCTACACCTTC
TRBJ2-7 NA TRBD1 TRBV30 CAWTTGEYEQYF TGTGCCTGGACGACAGGGGAATACGAGCAGTACTTC
TRBJ2-2 NA TRBD2 TRBV5-1 CASSPRASGSRVSGELFF TGCGCCAGCAGCCCCAGGGCTAGCGGGAGTCGGGTTTCCGGGGAGCTGTTTTTT
TRBJ1-1 NA TRBD1 TRBV4-1 CASSQGGQGVTEAFF TGCGCCAGCAGCCAAGGGGGACAGGGAGTCACTGAAGCTTTCTTT